This record looks at one T cell receptor beta chain sequence and its context. Its antigen is unknown. The CDR3 totals 16 residues. The V gene's germline CDR1 is MGHDK and CDR2 SYGVNS. V was shortened by 3 bases and J by 6 bases, with 17 bases between the two germline ends. The immunoSEQ assay was v3. Survey-level samples got 2 million or so read pairs; deep-level samples got roughly 4.5-6 million. Assay used: immunoSEQ multiplex PCR; TCRdb lists only in-frame clones, some missing. The data hold approximately 23,000 clones, with 63% observed a single time. Regarding time point: pre-treatment sample, taken before nivolumab and TIL therapy. The tumor samples were excised metastases, mostly pleural nodules or supraclavicular lymph nodes. Adults with stage 4 NSCLC were enrolled in a phase I trial. This entry belongs to a study of TIL therapy for anti-PD-1-resistant metastatic lung cancer. Background on the study: Tumors carried a median about 1.5 non-synonymous mutations per megabase.

Overall study findings and caveats: TIL cultures after expansion showed higher clonality and lower diversity than baseline tumor (median around 5.9% vs 31%).

The TCR was taken from a woman aged 25 to 80 with non-small cell lung cancer. This chain links TRBV25-1 with TRBJ2-2; a possible D gene is TRBD2 (5 bases). Here the sequenced sample was tumor tissue, taken at baseline. Here the CDR3 reads CASSDPEGFGPGELFF. The CDR3 DNA reads as TGTGCCAGCAGTGATCCCGAGGGTTTCGGGCCCGGGGAGCTGTTTTTT.